This TCR beta chain came from a study of cytomegalovirus exposure and HLA in healthy donors. The CDR3 is made up of 15 amino acids. The germline V gene encodes CDR1 SNHLY and CDR2 FYNNEI. V was trimmed by 1 base and J by 7 bases, leaving 13 bases between them. In the PCR, 60 Vbeta and 13 Jbeta primers were used. Generated by immunoSEQ multiplex PCR, the TCRdb table keeps only in-frame clones and is missing some. The sample's table shows tens of thousands of clones. The specimen was PBMCs. This sequence originates from a woman aged 45-65 years in good health and CMV-seropositive. The chain employs TRBV2 and TRBJ1-4; D gene unclear. CDR3 sequence (DNA): TGTGCCAGCAGTGAAGGAGGGTTGGGAGGTGAAAAACTGTTTTTT. Translated, it gives CASSEGGLGGEKLFF.